The T cell receptor (beta chain) under discussion was sequenced for a study of T cell responses to AZD1222 COVID-19 vaccine. The CDR3 loop spans 13 amino acids. With 0 bases removed from V and 4 bases from J, the gap between germline ends came to 6 bases. CDR1 SGHDN and CDR2 FVKESK come from the germline V gene. For this clone: Its matching antigen is unknown.

Study-level findings and limits: White British donors predominated, females outnumbered males, and clonal diversity was possibly underestimated.

This table comes from immunoSEQ multiplex PCR, and its TCRdb copy is limited to in-frame clones, with some not included. The sample consists of under 150,000 clones, 85% to 95% of them appearing once. The receptor comes from an adult in good health. This chain connects TRBV14 to TRBJ2-5, with D uncertain. This sample comprised peripheral blood, obtained on day 0 of AZD1222 vaccination. DNA for the CDR3: TGTGCCAGCAGCCAAGATCCGGGAGAGACCCAGTACTTC. As protein: CASSQDPGETQYF. The entire variable domain, with the rest obtained from reference TRBV14 and TRBJ2-5, is as follows: EAGVTQFPSHSVIEKGQTVTLRCDPISGHDNLYWYRRVMGKEIKFLLHFVKESKQDESGMPNNRFLAERTGGTYSTLKVQPAELEDSGVYFCASSQDPGETQYFGPGTRLLVL.